This entry lists 6 T cell receptor beta chains sequenced from one sample in a study of T cells in localized non-small cell lung cancer. TCRdb keeps only in-frame clones here, not all; method: immunoSEQ multiplex PCR. Counted here are approximately 3,300 clones, around 20% occurring once; the ten biggest clones make up 7.5% to 9.5%. This specimen was lung tumor tissue, taken before any cancer treatment. Every receptor here comes from a woman aged 35 to 70 with stage III squamous cell lung carcinoma.

This clone was counted a few times. The chain joins TRBV28 to TRBJ2-4; unclear D gene. V lost 2 bases, J lost 0 bases, and 8 bases lay in between. Germline loops: CDR1 MDHEN, CDR2 SYDVKM. CDR3 length: 15 amino acids. CDR3 sequence: CASSLLREAKNIQYF. The CDR3 DNA reads as TGTGCCAGCAGTTTACTCCGTGAAGCCAAAAACATTCAGTACTTC. The variable domain in full, completed from reference TRBV28 and TRBJ2-4, reads DVKVTQSSRYLVKRTGEKVFLECVQDMDHENMFWYRQDPGLGLRLIYFSYDVKMKEKGDIPEGYSVSREKKERFSLILESASTNQTSMYLCASSLLREAKNIQYFGAGTRLSVL.

This clone was picked up a small number of times. The rearrangement joins TRBV11-3 to TRBJ2-3; 12 positions match TRBD2. Germline trimming cut 6 bases from V and 4 bases from J; bases unmatched to any gene: 5. CDR1 is SGHNT, CDR2 YENEEA, per germline. The CDR3 totals 15 residues. CDR3 in DNA: TGTGCCAGCAGTTGGACTAGCGGGAATGCAGATACGCAGTATTTT. This codes for CASSWTSGNADTQYF. Looking up the rest from reference TRBV11-3 and TRBJ2-3 gives the full variable domain: EAGVVQSPRYKIIEKKQPVAFWCNPISGHNTLYWYLQNLGQGPELLIRYENEEAVDDSQLPKDRFSAERLKGVDSTLKIQPAELGDSAVYLCASSWTSGNADTQYFGPGTRLTVL.

By share, this clone ranks as medium-sized. The V call is TRBV11-3, the J call TRBJ2-3; TRBD2 matches 9 bases. Trimming at V came to 3 bases and at J to 6 bases, leaving 4 bases not matched to a gene. In germline, CDR1 is SGHNT, CDR2 YENEEA. The CDR3 length is 14 residues. The CDR3 sequence: CASSFRAGGDTQYF. CDR3 DNA sequence: TGTGCCAGCAGCTTCCGGGCGGGAGGGGATACGCAGTATTTT. The full variable domain, rest sourced from reference TRBV11-3 and TRBJ2-3, is EAGVVQSPRYKIIEKKQPVAFWCNPISGHNTLYWYLQNLGQGPELLIRYENEEAVDDSQLPKDRFSAERLKGVDSTLKIQPAELGDSAVYLCASSFRAGGDTQYFGPGTRLTVL.

The V and J genes are TRBV19 and TRBJ1-3; perhaps TRBD1 as D (5 bases). Germline CDR1 LNHDA, CDR2 SQIVND (reference sequence). Trimming shortened V by 6 bases and J by 0 bases, and 12 bases separated the two germline ends. The length of the CDR3 is 15 residues. In nucleotides, the CDR3 is TGTGCCAGTAGATCGGGGACTAGCTCTGGAAACACCATATATTTT. This encodes CASRSGTSSGNTIYF.

This clone turned up a few times. V usage is TRBV18 and J usage is TRBJ1-1; the D is unclear. Deletions cut 6 bases from V and 0 bases from J, with 8 bases between. CDR3 length equals 13 residues. The germline CDR1 and CDR2 sequences are KGHSH and LQKENI. CDR3: CASSSNMNTEAFF. In DNA form, the CDR3 reads TGTGCCAGCTCTTCCAACATGAACACTGAAGCTTTCTTT. Complete variable domain (other parts from reference TRBV18 and TRBJ1-1): NAGVMQNPRHLVRRRGQEARLRCSPMKGHSHVYWYRQLPEEGLKFMVYLQKENIIDESGMPKERFSAEFPKEGPSILRIQQVVRGDSAAYFCASSSNMNTEAFFGQGTRLTVV.

This clone turned up a few times. This chain links TRBV4-1 with TRBJ2-7, with D possibly being TRBD2 (5 bases). This CDR3 is 17 amino acids long. Per germline, CDR1 MGHRA and CDR2 YSYEKL. The ends were cut back, 0 bases at V and 5 bases at J, with 20 bases in the middle. CDR3 DNA: TGCGCCAGCAGCCAAGAGACCCCGGACGGGGAGCTCGACGAGCAGTACTTC. As protein: CASSQETPDGELDEQYF.